This T cell receptor beta chain was observed in a study of cytomegalovirus exposure and HLA in healthy donors. The PCR used 60 Vbeta and 13 Jbeta primers. Assay: immunoSEQ multiplex PCR; the TCRdb copy retains only in-frame clones and omits some. Of 110,000 to 150,000 clones listed, about 80% are singletons. Findings and caveats of the study: Most TCR sequences were uncommon, yet certain public TCRs appeared in many donors. One cluster of highly shared sequence variants probably arose as a sequencing artifact.

The CDR3 length is 16 residues. V was trimmed by 4 bases and J by 1 base, leaving 14 bases between them. CDR1 is MNHNS, CDR2 SASEGT, per germline. Remarks on this clone: No antigen is known for it.

This TCR came from a woman in her 40s in good health and CMV-seronegative. Sample: PBMCs. V usage is TRBV6-1 and J usage is TRBJ1-5; maybe TRBD1 (6 bases). CDR3 DNA: TGTGCCAGCAGTGGAGGACAGCCATACAGCAATCAGCCCCAGCATTTT. Encoded protein: CASSGGQPYSNQPQHF.